Below are 17 T cell receptor beta chains sequenced from a single sample in a study of cytomegalovirus exposure and HLA in healthy donors. The study ran its PCR with 60 Vbeta and 13 Jbeta primers. Repertoires were generated with immunoSEQ multiplex PCR, while TCRdb's copy carries only in-frame clones and drops some. This sample's clone table lists over 110,000 clones. The specimen sequenced was PBMCs. These receptors came from a male donor in good health and CMV-seronegative.

CDR3 protein: CSVGQGRRGYTF. The CDR3 nucleotides read TGCAGCGTGGGACAGGGAAGACGGGGCTACACCTTC. The V call is TRBV29-1, the J call TRBJ1-2; TRBD1 matches at 9 bases. V lost 6 bases, J lost 8 bases, and 7 bases stayed unmatched. The CDR3 runs 12 residues. Per the germline V gene, CDR1 is SQVTM and CDR2 is ANQGSEA.

CDR3 loop: CASSLGLAGGLSSYEQYF. The CDR3 coding sequence is TGCGCCAGCAGCCTGGGACTAGCGGGGGGCCTGAGCTCCTACGAGCAGTACTTC. The rearrangement joins TRBV5-1 to TRBJ2-7, with TRBD2 matching 15 bases. J lost 0 bases, V lost 4 bases, and 8 bases had no gene match. This CDR3 has 18 amino acids. Germline-derived CDR1 and CDR2 are SGHRS and YFSETQ.

V and J are TRBV6-1 and TRBJ1-5; D perhaps matches TRBD1 (5 bases). This CDR3 is 17 amino acids long. The V gene's germline CDR1 is MNHNS and CDR2 SASEGT. Trimming cost V 0 bases and J 1 base, with 13 bases left between them. The CDR3 nucleotides are TGTGCCAGCAGTGAAGCCGGGACTCGCGGGAGCAATCAGCCCCAGCATTTT. Translated: CASSEAGTRGSNQPQHF.

The CDR3 sequence: CASSWRLGPYEQYF. CDR3 bases: TGTGCCAGTAGTTGGAGGCTGGGCCCCTACGAGCAGTACTTC. J is TRBJ2-7 and V is TRBV19; possible D gene TRBD2, 5 bases. V gave up 5 bases and J gave up 2 bases, with 13 bases separating them. CDR1 and CDR2 from the germline V gene are LNHDA and SQIVND (reference sequence). This CDR3 spans 14 amino acids.

The chain joins TRBV6-1 to TRBJ2-1, with 13 nucleotides matching TRBD2. Germline CDR1 reads MNHNS; CDR2 reads SASEGT. Germline trimming cut 3 bases from V and 10 bases from J; bases unmatched to any gene: 9. The CDR3 is made up of 16 amino acids. CDR3 sequence (DNA): TGTGCCAGCAGTGACATCTGGACTAGCGGGAGATACGAGCAGTTCTTC. Translation gives CASSDIWTSGRYEQFF.

J is TRBJ1-1 and V is TRBV29-1; maybe TRBD1 (6 bases). The CDR3 runs to 13 residues. V shed 0 bases and J shed 5 bases, with 10 bases lying between them. CDR1 SQVTM and CDR2 ANQGSEA come from the germline V gene. CDR3 loop: CSVEERGGTEAFF. Written as DNA, the CDR3 is TGCAGCGTTGAAGAAAGGGGGGGGACTGAAGCTTTCTTT.

The V gene is TRBV13, the J gene TRBJ1-5; D is unresolved. The CDR3 is 13 residues long. Trimming pared 5 bases from V and 6 bases from J, leaving 11 bases between. CDR1 is PRHDT and CDR2 is FYEKMQ in the germline V gene (reference sequence). The chain's CDR3 is CASSGGPGQPQHF. In DNA form, the CDR3 reads TGTGCCAGCAGCGGAGGCCCGGGTCAGCCCCAGCATTTT.

V is TRBV4-3 and J is TRBJ2-2; 7 bases agree with TRBD1. The CDR3 is 16 amino acids. Per germline, CDR1 LGHNA and CDR2 YSLEER. Losses at the gene ends were 6 bases for V and 0 bases for J; bases not matched to a gene: 7. CDR3 region: CASRRAGTANTGELFF. The CDR3 coding sequence is TGCGCCAGCAGGCGAGCCGGGACAGCGAACACCGGGGAGCTGTTTTTT.

V gene TRBV5-6 combines with J gene TRBJ2-7; 8 bases are shared with TRBD2. The CDR3 loop spans 12 amino acids. Germline lookup yields CDR1 SGHDT and CDR2 YYEEEE. The V gene end was trimmed by 10 bases and the J gene end by 0 bases; junction bases not matched to a gene: 3. The CDR3: CASGGSSYEQYF. As DNA, the CDR3 is TGTGCCTCGGGGGGGAGCTCCTACGAGCAGTACTTC.

The chain joins TRBV6-1 to TRBJ1-5, with 7 bases that match TRBD1. This CDR3 is 14 amino acids long. CDR1 MNHNS and CDR2 SASEGT come from the germline V gene. V trimming: 3 bases; J trimming: 5 bases; junction bases outside the gene matches: 4. The CDR3 sequence: CASSDKGAYQPQHF. The CDR3 DNA follows: TGTGCCAGCAGTGATAAGGGGGCTTATCAGCCCCAGCATTTT.

The J gene is TRBJ2-5, the V gene TRBV15; 7 positions match TRBD2. The CDR3 length is 15 residues. Germline trimming cut 0 bases from V and 4 bases from J; bases unmatched to any gene: 5. Germline CDR1 reads LNHNV; CDR2 reads YYDKDF (reference sequence). In DNA, the CDR3 is TGTGCCACCAGCAGAGATCCGGGGGGATCAGAGACCCAGTACTTC. Translating it yields CATSRDPGGSETQYF.

This rearrangement joins TRBV6-6 to TRBJ2-2, with D possibly matching TRBD2 (6 bases). Germline loops: CDR1 MNHNY, CDR2 SVGAGI (reference sequence). Trimming removed 0 bases at V and 5 bases at J, with 10 bases between. CDR3 length: 15 amino acids. CDR3 residues: CASSYSGGPTGELFF. DNA of the CDR3: TGTGCCAGCAGTTACTCGGGGGGACCAACCGGGGAGCTGTTTTTT.

J is TRBJ2-5 and V is TRBV19, with D tentatively TRBD2 (5 bases). The CDR3 loop spans 13 amino acids. Germline-derived CDR1 and CDR2 are LNHDA and SQIVND (reference sequence). Trimming took 5 bases from V and 3 from J, leaving 10 bases between them. DNA of the CDR3: TGTGCCAGTAGTGGAGGAGTTGAAGAGACCCAGTACTTC. Amino acid sequence: CASSGGVEETQYF.

The chain uses TRBV5-1 and TRBJ2-1; 10 bases align to TRBD2. Trimming removed 5 bases from V and 4 bases from J; junction bases left unmatched: 6. This CDR3 has 15 amino acids. CDR1 is SGHRS and CDR2 is YFSETQ in the germline V gene. Written as DNA, the CDR3 is TGCGCCAGCAGGCCAACTAGCGGGAATTACAATGAGCAGTTCTTC. This codes for CASRPTSGNYNEQFF.

This chain links TRBV7-9 with TRBJ1-4; 7 bases match TRBD1. V shed 1 base and J 8 bases; nucleotides not matched to a gene: 10. Germline assignment: CDR1 SEHNR and CDR2 FQNEAQ (reference sequence). CDR3 size: 16 residues. The CDR3 DNA is TGTGCCAGCAGCTTAGACTCGGTTGAGGGGGCGGAAAAACTGTTTTTT. Amino acids: CASSLDSVEGAEKLFF.

The V call is TRBV29-1, the J call TRBJ1-2, with D uncertain. CDR1 is SQVTM, CDR2 ANQGSEA, per germline. V shed 0 bases and J shed 2 bases, with 7 bases lying between them. The CDR3 length is 13 residues. The CDR3 DNA sequence: TGCAGCGTTGAAGATCCAGAAAACTATGGCTACACCTTC. Translated: CSVEDPENYGYTF.

The chain uses TRBV9 and TRBJ2-1, with D possibly matching TRBD1 (6 bases). Germline assignment: CDR1 SGDLS and CDR2 YYNGEE. The CDR3 extends over 12 amino acids. The V gene lost 4 bases and the J gene lost 7 bases, with 9 bases spanning the gap. The CDR3 here is CASSPQGNEQFF. CDR3 in DNA: TGTGCCAGCAGCCCCCAGGGGAATGAGCAGTTCTTC. The full variable domain, with the rest looked up from reference TRBV9 and TRBJ2-1, is DSGVTQTPKHLITATGQRVTLRCSPRSGDLSVYWYQQSLDQGLQFLIQYYNGEERAKGNILERFSAQQFPDLHSELNLSSLELGDSALYFCASSPQGNEQFFGPGTRLTVL.